This T cell receptor beta chain is from a study of blood T cell repertoires in COVID-19 (dated by TCRdb to 2019 to 2021). At the level of the whole study: The collaborator samples originated in the United States, Italy and Spain and spanned the acute and convalescent phases of COVID-19. The material from the prospective study consisted of cDNA or gDNA derived from T cells, B-cell-depleted T cells, or PBMCs. Deeply sampled blood TCRbeta repertoires from subjects exposed to, actively infected with, or recovered from COVID-19 were included in the dataset. A freely available public database, intended as a resource for researchers studying the immune response to SARS-CoV-2, is where the repertoires were released. Samples were obtained from the ongoing ImmuneRACE study (first 160 participants) and from 1,254 subjects provided by 6 global collaborators. A de-identified subject ID, COVID-19 status, age in years and sex were almost always included in the sample metadata. Where available, HLA class I and class II types were obtained from metadata supplied by the sample provider rather than from assay-based typing. Overall study results and their limits: The amount of clinical and demographic metadata varied by source and participant and was provided uncurated.

CDR1 and CDR2 were assigned from the germline V gene (reference sequence) as SEHNR and FQNEAQ. After removal of 5 bases from V and 6 bases from J, the junction retains 11 bases not matched to a gene. The CDR3 covers 16 residues, taking in both the cysteine and the phenylalanine. Only the CDR3 region is kept as DNA, spanning 48 bases read in frame from base 1. As for this clone: The clone's antigen remains unknown. No base-level quality is on record; no much larger clone is a single base apart.

The collaborating institutions used their own protocols to collect whole blood in K2EDTA tubes. Collaborator samples were shipped for TCRbeta analysis as frozen whole blood, isolated PBMCs, or DNA extracted from either sample type. The immunoSEQ Assay, a bias-controlled multiplex PCR, was used to amplify TCRbeta CDR3 regions from genomic DNA. The source study handled its data this way. The number of nucleated cells in each sample was estimated from the amplification of reference gene primers within the assay. To quantify the absolute abundance of each unique TCRbeta CDR3 rearrangement, sequence reads were collapsed and filtered. Productive Simpson clonality was computed per sample as the square root of Simpson's diversity index over productive rearrangements. TCRdb obtained this table from immuneACCESS and retained in-frame rearrangements with V and J assigned. These tables miss some clones; where compared with another copy, unresolved V genes account for less than half of the shortfall, and the remainder is unexplained. The V and J calls and clone size come from that table; D and trimming were worked out from the DNA. The table for this sample lists tens of thousands of clones; 80% to 90% of them were counted only once. Clones ranked in the top ten supply 9% to 10% of the sample.

This chain is built from TRBV7-9 and TRBJ2-2, and TRBD1 aligns with 8 junction nucleotides. The TCR comes from a man aged 60 to 69 in a cohort sampled during active COVID-19. The specimen sequenced was peripheral blood. Read as DNA, the sequence is TGTGCCAGCAGCCAAACCTCCGGACAGGGTTCCGGGGAGCTGTTTTTT. Its translation is CASSQTSGQGSGELFF.